This passage covers 9 T cell receptor beta chains from one sample sequenced in a study of blood T cell repertoires in COVID-19. Libraries were prepared by immunoSEQ multiplex PCR; TCRdb keeps only in-frame clonotypes and omits some of them. The table shows about 16,000 clones, with 85% to 90% occurring only once. Material: peripheral blood. The receptors originated from a human donor with active COVID-19. The donor label of this sample is uncertain.

The chain joins TRBV6-5 to TRBJ1-2; D gene uncertain. Germline-derived CDR1 and CDR2 are MNHEY and SVGAGI. This CDR3 is built from 15 residues. Trimming took off 2 bases at V and 2 bases at J, with 12 bases between the two ends. Here the CDR3 reads CASSYLYSPNYGYTF. As DNA, the CDR3 is TGTGCCAGCAGTTACCTTTACAGCCCAAACTATGGCTACACCTTC.

This sequence joins TRBV27 and TRBJ2-6; D gene ambiguous. The CDR3 loop spans 17 amino acids. Trimming took 2 bases from V and 1 from J, leaving 12 bases between them. Germline V gives CDR1 MNHEY, CDR2 SMNVEV (reference sequence). The CDR3 nucleotides read TGTGCCAGCAGTTTAGACGGGTCCCAATCTGGGGCCAACGTCCTGACTTTC. Protein: CASSLDGSQSGANVLTF.

The CDR3 loop is CASSSSDIILPYEQYF. The CDR3 nucleotides read TGTGCCAGCAGCTCAAGCGATATAATCCTGCCCTACGAGCAGTACTTC. The chain combines TRBV7-9 with TRBJ2-7; D is undetermined. The CDR3 sequence is 16 residues long. V lost 4 bases and J 2 bases, leaving 18 bases between the germline ends. CDR1 is SEHNR and CDR2 is FQNEAQ in the germline V gene (reference sequence).

V gene TRBV6-2 or TRBV6-3 combines with J gene TRBJ1-4; 8 bases map to TRBD1. With V trimmed by 3 bases and J by 5 bases, 2 bases remained unmatched. Per germline, CDR1 MNHEY and CDR2 SVGEGT. The CDR3 sequence is 14 residues long. CDR3 residues: CASSYRQGNEKLFF. The CDR3 coding sequence is TGTGCCAGCAGTTATCGACAGGGGAATGAAAAACTGTTTTTT.

The chain is built from TRBV19 and TRBJ2-1; 8 nucleotides line up with TRBD2. The CDR3 spans 15 residues. Trimming at V came to 2 bases and at J to 2 bases, leaving 2 bases not matched to a gene. CDR1 is LNHDA, CDR2 SQIVND, per germline (reference sequence). The CDR3 loop reads CASSIRREAYNEQFF. The CDR3 DNA reads TGTGCCAGTAGTATACGGCGGGAGGCCTACAATGAGCAGTTCTTC.

The rearrangement links TRBV7-9 to TRBJ1-2; TRBD1 aligns across 9 bases. Germline CDR1 and CDR2: SEHNR and FQNEAQ (reference sequence). V was pared by 4 bases and J by 8 bases, with 8 bases of the junction left unmatched. The CDR3 is 14 amino acids. CDR3 residues: CASSSGQGNGGYTF. CDR3 coding DNA: TGTGCCAGCAGCTCGGGACAGGGAAATGGAGGCTACACCTTC.

The chain is built from TRBV20-1 and TRBJ1-5; D call uncertain. Germline V gene sequence: CDR1 DFQATT, CDR2 SNEGSKA (reference sequence). Trimming removed 3 bases at V and 3 bases at J, with 9 bases between. CDR3 length: 13 amino acids. The CDR3 nucleotides are TGCAGTGCTAGTTACGCAGTCAATCAGCCCCAGCATTTT. This codes for CSASYAVNQPQHF.

This chain uses TRBV27 with TRBJ2-7, with TRBD1 identical over 9 bases. CDR1 and CDR2 from the germline V gene are MNHEY and SMNVEV (reference sequence). The CDR3 length is 14 residues. V dropped 5 bases and J dropped 3; count of bases not matched to a gene: 5. The CDR3 DNA is TGTGCCAGCAGTCGGGACAGGGATTTCTACGAGCAGTACTTC. Its translation is CASSRDRDFYEQYF.

The chain carries TRBV11-1 and TRBJ2-5, with 7 bases identical to TRBD1. Germline V gives CDR1 SGHAT, CDR2 FQDESV (reference sequence). This CDR3 contains 14 residues. With 5 bases clipped from V and 5 bases from J, the junction kept 8 bases outside the gene matches. CDR3 region: CASSGRQGRETQYF. CDR3 DNA sequence: TGTGCCAGCAGCGGCCGACAGGGAAGGGAGACCCAGTACTTC.